The clone carrying this T cell receptor beta chain was detected many times. Its antigen remains unknown. V lost 6 bases and J 3 bases, leaving 10 bases between the germline ends. This CDR3 is 13 amino acids long. This sample stems from a study of blood T cells in healthy people across ages. General study results and limits: When set beside aged donors, long-lived donors presented more naive CD4+ cells and higher diversity. Roughly linear age-related decline in beta diversity appeared, significant by age approximately 43. Because sorting was not performed, PBMCs prevented conclusive naive versus antigen-experienced comparison.

A J-beta primer mix and a sample-barcoded 5' primer were used in a second PCR of about 7 to 12 cycles. A tag from a template-switch adaptor with 12 random nucleotides marked each cDNA molecule. In TCRdb, the 5' RACE reads were re-called with MiXCR into one record per CDR3 protein. The data show about 1.6 million distinct CDR3 sequences, 30% to 35% seen once. Sequencing used blood. The sequence derives from a woman aged 25-40 years in good health. This chain connects TRBV12-3 or TRBV12-4 to TRBJ2-3, with a tentative D call TRBD2 (5 bases). CDR3 protein: CASRVTITDTQYF. In DNA form, the CDR3 reads TGTGCCAGCAGAGTGACTATAACAGATACGCAGTATTTT.